This paragraph reports one T cell receptor (beta chain). Sequencing used immunoSEQ multiplex PCR; TCRdb keeps in-frame clones, though not all of them. In the table there are roughly 100,000 clones, 91% of which are singletons. The data are from a study of T cell changes during pregnancy in multiple sclerosis. Germline assignment: CDR1 MGHRA and CDR2 YSYEKL. The CDR3 runs 16 residues. After removal of 1 base from V and 5 bases from J, the junction contained 8 bases not matched to a gene. The receptor comes from a female donor in good health, enrolled as a control in a pregnancy study. This chain uses TRBV4-1 with TRBJ2-4, with TRBD1 matching 7 bases. This specimen consisted of peripheral blood, obtained after pregnancy. The CDR3 spells CASSQVGRDRQNIQYF. The CDR3 bases are TGCGCCAGCAGCCAAGTAGGCCGGGACAGACAAAACATTCAGTACTTC.